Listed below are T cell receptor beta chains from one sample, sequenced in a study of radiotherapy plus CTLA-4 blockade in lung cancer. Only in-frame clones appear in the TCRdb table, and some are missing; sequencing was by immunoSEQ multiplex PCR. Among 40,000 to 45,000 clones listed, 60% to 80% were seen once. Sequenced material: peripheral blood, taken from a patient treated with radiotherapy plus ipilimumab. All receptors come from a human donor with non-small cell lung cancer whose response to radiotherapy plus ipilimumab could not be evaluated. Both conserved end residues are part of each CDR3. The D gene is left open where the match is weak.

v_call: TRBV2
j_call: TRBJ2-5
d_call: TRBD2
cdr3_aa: CASAGLAGSETQYF

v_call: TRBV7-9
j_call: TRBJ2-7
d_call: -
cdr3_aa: CASSPNRAALGEQYF

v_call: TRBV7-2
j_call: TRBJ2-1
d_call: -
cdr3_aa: CASSPRTYEQFF

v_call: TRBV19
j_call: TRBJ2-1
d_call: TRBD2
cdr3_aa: CASRSQSGGLLGQFF

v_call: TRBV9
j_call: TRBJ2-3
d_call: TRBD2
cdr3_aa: CASSAAGLRTDTQYF

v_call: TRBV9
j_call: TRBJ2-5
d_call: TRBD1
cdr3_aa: CASSATGIETQYF

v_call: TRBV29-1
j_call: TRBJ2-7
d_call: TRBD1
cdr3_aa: CSVGQGDEQYF

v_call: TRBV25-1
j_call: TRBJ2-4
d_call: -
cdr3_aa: CASSDRRGADIQYF

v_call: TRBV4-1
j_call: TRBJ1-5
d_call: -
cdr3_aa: CASSQGQANNQPQHF

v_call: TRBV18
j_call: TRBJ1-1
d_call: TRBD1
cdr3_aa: CASSGQGMDLPFF

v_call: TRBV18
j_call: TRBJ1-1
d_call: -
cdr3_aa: CASSPLFSRDTEAFF

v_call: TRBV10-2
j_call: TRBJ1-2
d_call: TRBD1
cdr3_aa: CASSVGAGGVYGYTF

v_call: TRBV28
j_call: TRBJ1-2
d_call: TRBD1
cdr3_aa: CASSLTGQGAEGYTF